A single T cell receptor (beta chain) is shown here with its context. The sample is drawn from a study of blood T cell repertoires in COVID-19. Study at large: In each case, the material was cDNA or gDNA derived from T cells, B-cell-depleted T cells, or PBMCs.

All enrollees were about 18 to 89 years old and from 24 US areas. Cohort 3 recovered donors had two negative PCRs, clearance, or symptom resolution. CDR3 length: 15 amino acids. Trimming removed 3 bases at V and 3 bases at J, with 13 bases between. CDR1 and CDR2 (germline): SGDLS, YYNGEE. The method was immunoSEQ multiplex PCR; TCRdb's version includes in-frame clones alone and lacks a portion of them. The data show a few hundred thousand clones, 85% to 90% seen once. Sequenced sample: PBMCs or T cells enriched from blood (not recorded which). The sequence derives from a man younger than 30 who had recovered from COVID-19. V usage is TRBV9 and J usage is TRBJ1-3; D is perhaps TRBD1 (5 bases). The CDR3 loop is CASSGPDSYGNTIYF. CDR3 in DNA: TGTGCCAGCAGCGGGCCTGACAGTTATGGAAACACCATATATTTT.